This TCR beta chain was captured in a study of blood T cells in healthy people across ages. Overall study findings and caveats: Samples with more naive T cells showed higher observed beta diversity. Total diversity from one million sequenced T cells was likely underestimated. Without sorted subsets, naive and antigen-experienced compartments could not be conclusively compared.

V gave up 5 bases and J gave up 5 bases; unmatched junction bases: 4. The germline CDR1 and CDR2 sequences are SEHNR and FQNEAQ (reference sequence). The length of the CDR3 is 14 residues. In its sample, this clonotype was seen many times. Its matching antigen is unknown. Using a J-beta primer mix together with a sample-barcoded 5' primer, a second PCR was run for roughly 6 to 12 cycles. TCRdb fed the 5' RACE reads into MiXCR, producing one record per CDR3 protein. The table lists 550,000 to 750,000 distinct CDR3 sequences, more than 20% of them singletons. This receptor was obtained from a man in his 70s in good health. This rearrangement joins TRBV7-9 to TRBJ1-4; 8 nucleotides line up with TRBD1. Source material: blood. CDR3 in amino acids: CASSPGQENEKLFF. As DNA, the CDR3 is TGTGCCAGCAGCCCGGGACAGGAAAATGAAAAACTGTTTTTT.